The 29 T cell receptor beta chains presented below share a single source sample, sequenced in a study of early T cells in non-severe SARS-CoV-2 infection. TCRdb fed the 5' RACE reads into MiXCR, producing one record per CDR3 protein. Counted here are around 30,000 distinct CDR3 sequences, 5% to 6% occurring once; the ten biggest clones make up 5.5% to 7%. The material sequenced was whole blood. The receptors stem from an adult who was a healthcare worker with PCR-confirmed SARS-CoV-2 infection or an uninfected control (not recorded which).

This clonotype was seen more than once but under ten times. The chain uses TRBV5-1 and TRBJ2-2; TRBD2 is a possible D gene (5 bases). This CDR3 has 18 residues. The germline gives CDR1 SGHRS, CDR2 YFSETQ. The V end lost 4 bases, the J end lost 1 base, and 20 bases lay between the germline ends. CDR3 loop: CASSPGFSPRKNTGELFF. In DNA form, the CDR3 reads TGCGCCAGCAGCCCGGGATTTTCCCCACGCAAGAACACCGGGGAGCTGTTTTTT. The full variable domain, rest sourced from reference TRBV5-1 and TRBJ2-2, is KAGVTQTPRYLIKTRGQQVTLSCSPISGHRSVSWYQQTPGQGLQFLFEYFSETQRNKGNFPGRFSGRQFSNSRSEMNVSTLELGDSALYLCASSPGFSPRKNTGELFFGEGSRLTVL.

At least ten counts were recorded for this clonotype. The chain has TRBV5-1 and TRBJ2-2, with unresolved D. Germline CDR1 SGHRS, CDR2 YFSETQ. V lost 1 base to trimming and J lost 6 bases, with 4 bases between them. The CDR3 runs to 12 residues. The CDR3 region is CASSLTPGELFF. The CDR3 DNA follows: TGCGCCAGCAGCTTGACACCCGGGGAGCTGTTTTTT.

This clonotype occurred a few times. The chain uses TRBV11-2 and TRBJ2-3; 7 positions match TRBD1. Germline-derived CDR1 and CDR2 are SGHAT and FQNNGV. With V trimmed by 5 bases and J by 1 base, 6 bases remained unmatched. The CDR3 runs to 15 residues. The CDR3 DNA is TGTGCCAGCAGCCTCCGGGACAGACGCACAGATACGCAGTATTTT. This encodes CASSLRDRRTDTQYF.

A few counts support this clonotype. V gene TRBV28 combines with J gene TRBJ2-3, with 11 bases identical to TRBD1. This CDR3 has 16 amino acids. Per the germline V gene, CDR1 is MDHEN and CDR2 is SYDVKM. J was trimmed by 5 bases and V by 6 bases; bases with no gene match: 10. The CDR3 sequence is CASSPAGQGAKDTQYF. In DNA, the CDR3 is TGTGCCAGCAGCCCCGCCGGACAGGGGGCCAAAGATACGCAGTATTTT.

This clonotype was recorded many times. The CDR3 here is CASSQGRQGVGQPQHF. The CDR3, as DNA: TGTGCCAGCAGCCAAGGGCGGCAGGGTGTAGGCCAGCCCCAGCATTTT. The chain carries TRBV3-2 and TRBJ1-5. TRBV3-2 is given as a pseudogene. The CDR3 has 16 residues.

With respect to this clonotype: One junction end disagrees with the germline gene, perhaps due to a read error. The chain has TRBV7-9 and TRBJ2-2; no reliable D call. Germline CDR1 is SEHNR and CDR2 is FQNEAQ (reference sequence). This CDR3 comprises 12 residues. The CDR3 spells CASSLNSGELFF. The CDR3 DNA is TGTGCCAGCAGCCTAAACAGCGGGGAGCTGTTTTTT. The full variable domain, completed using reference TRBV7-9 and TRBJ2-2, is DTGVSQNPRHKITKRGQNVTFRCDPISEHNRLYWYRQTLGQGPEFLTYFQNEAQLEKSRLLSDRFSAERPKGSFSTLEIQRTEQGDSAMYLCASSLNSGELFFGEGSRLTVL.

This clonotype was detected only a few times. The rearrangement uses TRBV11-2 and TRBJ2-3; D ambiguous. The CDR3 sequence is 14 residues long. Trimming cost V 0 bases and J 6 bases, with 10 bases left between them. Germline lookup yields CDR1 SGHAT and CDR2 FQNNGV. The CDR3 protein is CASSLEGVIDTQYF. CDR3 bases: TGTGCCAGCAGCTTAGAGGGTGTCATCGATACGCAGTATTTT.

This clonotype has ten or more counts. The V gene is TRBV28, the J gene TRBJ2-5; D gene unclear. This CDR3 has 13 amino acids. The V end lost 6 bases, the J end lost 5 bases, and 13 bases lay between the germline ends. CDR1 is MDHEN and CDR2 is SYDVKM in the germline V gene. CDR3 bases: TGTGCCAGCAGCCAACCCCCCGGTGAGACCCAGTACTTC. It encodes CASSQPPGETQYF.

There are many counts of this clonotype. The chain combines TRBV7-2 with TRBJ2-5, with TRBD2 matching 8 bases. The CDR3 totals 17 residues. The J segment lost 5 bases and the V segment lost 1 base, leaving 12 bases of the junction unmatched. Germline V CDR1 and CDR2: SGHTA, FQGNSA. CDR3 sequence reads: CASSLGEREWSRETQYF. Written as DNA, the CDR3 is TGTGCCAGCAGCTTAGGCGAGCGGGAGTGGAGTAGGGAGACCCAGTACTTC.

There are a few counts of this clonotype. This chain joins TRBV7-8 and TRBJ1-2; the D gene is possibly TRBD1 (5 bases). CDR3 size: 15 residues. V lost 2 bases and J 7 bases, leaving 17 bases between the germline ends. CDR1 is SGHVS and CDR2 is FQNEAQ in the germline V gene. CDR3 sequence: CASSLNLGAGIGYTF. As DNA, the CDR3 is TGTGCCAGCAGCTTAAATCTCGGGGCAGGGATTGGCTACACCTTC.

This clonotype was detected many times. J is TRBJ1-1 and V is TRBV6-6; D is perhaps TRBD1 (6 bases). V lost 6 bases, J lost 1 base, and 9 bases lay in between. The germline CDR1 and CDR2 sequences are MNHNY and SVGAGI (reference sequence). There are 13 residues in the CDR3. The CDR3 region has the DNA TGTGCCAGCAGGGGGACACGGAACACTGAAGCTTTCTTT. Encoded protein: CASRGTRNTEAFF.

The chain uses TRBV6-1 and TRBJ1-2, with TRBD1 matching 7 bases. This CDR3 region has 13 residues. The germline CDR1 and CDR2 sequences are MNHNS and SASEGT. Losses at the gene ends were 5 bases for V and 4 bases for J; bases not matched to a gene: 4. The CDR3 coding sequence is TGTGCCAGCAGTCCGACAGGGATCTATGGCTACACCTTC. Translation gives CASSPTGIYGYTF.

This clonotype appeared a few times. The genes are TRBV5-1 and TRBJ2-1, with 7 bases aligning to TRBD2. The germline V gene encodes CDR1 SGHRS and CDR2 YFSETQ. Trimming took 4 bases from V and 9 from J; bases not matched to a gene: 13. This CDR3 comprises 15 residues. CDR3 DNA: TGCGCCAGCAGCGGTATTAGCGGGTCACTAGGTGAGCAGTTCTTC. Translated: CASSGISGSLGEQFF.

The CDR3 sequence is CSVRGRDYNEQFF. The CDR3 region has the DNA TGCAGCGTTCGGGGACGGGATTACAATGAGCAGTTCTTC. The chain is built from TRBV29-1 and TRBJ2-1; D is tentatively TRBD1 or TRBD2 (5 bases each). V lost 5 bases to trimming and J lost 4 bases, with 12 bases between them. Germline values: CDR1 SQVTM, CDR2 ANQGSEA. The CDR3 is 13 residues long.

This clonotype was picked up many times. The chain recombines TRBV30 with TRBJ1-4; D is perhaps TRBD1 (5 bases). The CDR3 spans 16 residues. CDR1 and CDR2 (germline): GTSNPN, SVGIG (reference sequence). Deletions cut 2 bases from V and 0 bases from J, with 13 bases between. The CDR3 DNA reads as TGTGCCTGGAGTCCCGTGGGCAGGGCAACTAATGAAAAACTGTTTTTT. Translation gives CAWSPVGRATNEKLFF. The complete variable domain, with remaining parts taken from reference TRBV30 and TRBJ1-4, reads SQTIHQWPATLVQPVGSPLSLECTVEGTSNPNLYWYRQAAGRGLQLLFYSVGIGQISSEVPQNLSASRPQDRQFILSSKKLLLSDSGFYLCAWSPVGRATNEKLFFGSGTQLSVL.

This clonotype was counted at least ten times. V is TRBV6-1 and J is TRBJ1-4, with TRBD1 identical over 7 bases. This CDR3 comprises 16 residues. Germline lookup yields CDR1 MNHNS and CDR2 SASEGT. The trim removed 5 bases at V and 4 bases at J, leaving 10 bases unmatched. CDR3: CASSSTMTGLNEKLFF. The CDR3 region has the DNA TGTGCCAGCAGTTCGACGATGACAGGGCTTAATGAAAAACTGTTTTTT.

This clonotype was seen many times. The CDR3 DNA sequence: TGTGCCAGCAGTCTTTTTCTCGAAGCTAATTCACCCCTCCACTTT. This sequence encodes CASSLFLEANSPLHF. The chain carries TRBV28 and TRBJ1-6; D unclear. The CDR3 covers 15 residues. Trimming shortened V by 5 bases and J by 6 bases, and 14 bases separated the two germline ends. Germline CDR1 MDHEN, CDR2 SYDVKM.

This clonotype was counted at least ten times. CDR3 DNA: TGTGCCAGCAGCCACTTAGGCGGGGCCACCTACAATGAGCAGTTCTTC. It is translated as CASSHLGGATYNEQFF. This chain links TRBV7-6 with TRBJ2-1, with a possible D match to TRBD2 (6 bases). Trimming took off 5 bases at V and 2 bases at J, with 16 bases between the two ends. The CDR3 length is 16 residues. CDR1 and CDR2 (germline): SGHVS, FNYEAQ.

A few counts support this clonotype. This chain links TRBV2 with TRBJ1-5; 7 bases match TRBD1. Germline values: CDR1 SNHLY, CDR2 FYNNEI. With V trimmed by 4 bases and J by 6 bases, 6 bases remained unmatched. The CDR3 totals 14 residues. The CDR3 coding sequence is TGTGCCAGCAGTGGGACAGGAGGGACTCAGCCCCAGCATTTT. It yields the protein CASSGTGGTQPQHF.

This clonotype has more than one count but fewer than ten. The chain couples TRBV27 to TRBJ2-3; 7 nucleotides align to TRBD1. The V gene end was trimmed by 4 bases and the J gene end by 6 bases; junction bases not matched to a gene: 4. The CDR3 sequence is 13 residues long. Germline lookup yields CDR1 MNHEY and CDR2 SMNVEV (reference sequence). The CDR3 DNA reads TGTGCCAGCAGTTCCTGGACAGGCGATACGCAGTATTTT. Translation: CASSSWTGDTQYF.

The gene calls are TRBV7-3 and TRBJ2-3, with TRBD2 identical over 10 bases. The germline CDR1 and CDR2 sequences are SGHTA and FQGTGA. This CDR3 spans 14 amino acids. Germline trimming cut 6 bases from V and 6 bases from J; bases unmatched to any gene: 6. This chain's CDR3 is CASSQAGGRDTQYF. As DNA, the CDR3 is TGTGCCAGCAGTCAAGCGGGAGGGAGGGATACGCAGTATTTT.

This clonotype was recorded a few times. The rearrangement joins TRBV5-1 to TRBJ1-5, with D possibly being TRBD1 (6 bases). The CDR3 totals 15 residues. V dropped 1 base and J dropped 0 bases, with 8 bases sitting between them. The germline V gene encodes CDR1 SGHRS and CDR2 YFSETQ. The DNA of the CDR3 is TGCGCCAGCAGCTTGACAGGGTATAGCAATCAGCCCCAGCATTTT. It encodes CASSLTGYSNQPQHF.

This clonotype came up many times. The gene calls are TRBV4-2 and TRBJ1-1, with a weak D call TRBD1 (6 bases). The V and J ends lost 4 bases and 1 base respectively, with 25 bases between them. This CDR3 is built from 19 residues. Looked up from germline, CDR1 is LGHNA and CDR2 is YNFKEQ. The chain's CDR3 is CASSRAEQVWGRRNTEAFF. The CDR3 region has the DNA TGTGCCAGCAGCCGCGCCGAGCAAGTGTGGGGGCGACGGAACACTGAAGCTTTCTTT.

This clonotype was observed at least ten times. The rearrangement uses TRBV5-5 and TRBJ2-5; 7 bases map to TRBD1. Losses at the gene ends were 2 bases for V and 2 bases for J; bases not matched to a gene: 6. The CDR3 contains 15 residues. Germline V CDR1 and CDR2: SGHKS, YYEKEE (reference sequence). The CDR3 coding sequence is TGTGCCAGCAGCTTAATCCCGACAGGGCAAGAGACCCAGTACTTC. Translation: CASSLIPTGQETQYF.

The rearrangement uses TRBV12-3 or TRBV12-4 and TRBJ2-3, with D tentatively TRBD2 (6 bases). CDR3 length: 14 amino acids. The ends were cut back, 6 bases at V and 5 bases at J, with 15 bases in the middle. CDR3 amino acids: CASRASGSIDTQYF. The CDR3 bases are TGTGCCAGCAGGGCAAGCGGGTCCATAGATACGCAGTATTTT.

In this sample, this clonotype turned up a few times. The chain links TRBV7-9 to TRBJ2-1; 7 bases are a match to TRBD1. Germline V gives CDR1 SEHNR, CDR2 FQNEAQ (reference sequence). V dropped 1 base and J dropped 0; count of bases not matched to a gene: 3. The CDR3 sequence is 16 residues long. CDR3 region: CASSLVQGVSYNEQFF. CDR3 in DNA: TGTGCCAGCAGCTTAGTTCAGGGGGTCTCCTACAATGAGCAGTTCTTC.

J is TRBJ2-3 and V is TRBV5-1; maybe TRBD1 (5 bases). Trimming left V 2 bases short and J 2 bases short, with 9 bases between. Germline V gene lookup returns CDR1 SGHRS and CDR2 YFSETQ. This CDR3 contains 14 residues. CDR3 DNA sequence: TGCGCCAGCAGCTTAGGACAAGACACAGATACGCAGTATTTT. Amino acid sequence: CASSLGQDTDTQYF. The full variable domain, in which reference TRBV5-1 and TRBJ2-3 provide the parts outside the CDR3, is KAGVTQTPRYLIKTRGQQVTLSCSPISGHRSVSWYQQTPGQGLQFLFEYFSETQRNKGNFPGRFSGRQFSNSRSEMNVSTLELGDSALYLCASSLGQDTDTQYFGPGTRLTVL.

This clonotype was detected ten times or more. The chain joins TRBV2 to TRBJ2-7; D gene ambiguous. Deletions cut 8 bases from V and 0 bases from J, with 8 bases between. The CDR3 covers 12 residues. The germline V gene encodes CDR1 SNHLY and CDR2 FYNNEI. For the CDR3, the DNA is TGTGCCAGCTCCGCCAGCTCCTACGAGCAGTACTTC. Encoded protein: CASSASSYEQYF.

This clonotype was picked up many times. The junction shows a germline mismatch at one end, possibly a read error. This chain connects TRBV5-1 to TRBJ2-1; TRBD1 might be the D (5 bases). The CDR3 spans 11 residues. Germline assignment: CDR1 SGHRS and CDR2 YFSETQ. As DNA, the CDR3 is TGCGCCAGCAGCTTGGAACAGGTCCGAGTCTTC. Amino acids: CASSLEQVRVF.